This TCR beta chain was documented in a study of blood T cell repertoires in COVID-19. Whole-study context: The United States, Italy and Spain were the sources of the acute and convalescent COVID-19 samples. In each case, the material was cDNA or gDNA derived from T cells, B-cell-depleted T cells, or PBMCs.

Patients from Seattle were sampled longitudinally, starting during active infection. Germline CDR1 and CDR2: MNHEY and SMNVEV (reference sequence). Trimming removed 3 bases at V and 5 bases at J, with 16 bases between. The CDR3 is made up of 15 amino acids. The method was immunoSEQ multiplex PCR; TCRdb's version includes in-frame clones alone and lacks a portion of them. This sample has around 300,000 clones, with 80% to 90% found just once. The J gene is TRBJ1-1, the V gene TRBV27; no reliable D call. This clonotype was obtained from a woman aged 70-85 years with COVID-19, enrolled during active disease. Sequenced material: peripheral blood. The CDR3 DNA follows: TGTGCCAGCAGTTTTCTCGATTTGGCGGGGACTGAAGCTTTCTTT. Protein sequence: CASSFLDLAGTEAFF.